This T cell receptor (beta chain) was recorded in a study of vaccination effects on CD4 cells after COVID-19. The wider study: Participants were given two doses of BNT162b2 or mRNA-1273 vaccine.

Before any sequencing was done, the ViraFEST assay used viral peptide pools to expand antigen-specific CD4+ T cells. Scientists isolated CD4+ T cells after a roughly 10-day culture period ended. None of the vaccinated had previously contracted SARS-CoV-2, and their nucleocapsid antibodies tested negative. Points on this clone: As yet, its antigen is unknown.

Study results and caveats: Early post-infection timepoints were missing from the study, which also had few convalescent patients. Late post-vaccination samples showed marked contraction of infection- and vaccine-induced clones. There was only 1 of 255 vaccine-induced clones in healthy vaccinees that cross-reacted with common cold coronaviruses.

The protocol was immunoSEQ multiplex PCR, while the TCRdb copy is restricted to in-frame clones and leaves out a portion. The table records roughly 42,000 clones, around 77% of them present only once. Here the sequenced sample was CD4+ T cells from PBMCs cultured with HCoV-NL63 spike peptides, taken before COVID-19 vaccination. This clonotype was obtained from a human donor who received a COVID-19 vaccine.

In nucleotides, the CDR3 is TGTGCCAGCGGCTTGGCGGGGACAGAGAACACTGAAGCTTTCTTT. Amino acids: CASGLAGTENTEAFF. The V and J genes are TRBV2 and TRBJ1-1; TRBD1 agrees at 7 bases. From germline, CDR1 is SNHLY and CDR2 FYNNEI. This CDR3 spans 15 amino acids. With V trimmed by 8 bases and J by 1 base, 10 bases remained unmatched.